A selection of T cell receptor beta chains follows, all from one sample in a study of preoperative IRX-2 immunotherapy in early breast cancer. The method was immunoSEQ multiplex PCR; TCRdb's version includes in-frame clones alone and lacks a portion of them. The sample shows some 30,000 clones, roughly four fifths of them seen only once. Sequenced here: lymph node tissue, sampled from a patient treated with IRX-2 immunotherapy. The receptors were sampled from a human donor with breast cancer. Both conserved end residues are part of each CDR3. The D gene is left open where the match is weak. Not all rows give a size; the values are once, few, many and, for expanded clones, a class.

CDR3: CSVALGAPYGYTF
DNA: TGCAGCGTCGCCCTGGGGGCCCCCTATGGCTACACCTTC
size: .
J: TRBJ1-2
D: .
V: TRBV29-1

CDR3: CASSQDSWYSYGYTF
DNA: TGTGCCAGCAGCCAAGACAGTTGGTACAGCTATGGCTACACCTTC
size: .
J: TRBJ1-2
D: .
V: TRBV14

CDR3: CASSARTGDDSPLHF
DNA: TGTGCCAGCAGTGCTAGGACAGGGGACGATTCACCCCTCCACTTT
size: .
J: TRBJ1-6
D: TRBD1
V: TRBV6-8

CDR3: CSASTGANVLTF
DNA: TGCAGCGCTTCGACTGGGGCCAACGTCCTGACTTTC
size: .
J: TRBJ2-6
D: .
V: TRBV29-1

CDR3: CASSLGTGANVLTF
DNA: TGTGCCAGCAGCTTGGGAACTGGGGCCAACGTCCTGACTTTC
size: .
J: TRBJ2-6
D: .
V: TRBV7-5

CDR3: CASSSSGTPYEQYF
DNA: TGTGCCAGCAGCTCTAGCGGGACTCCCTACGAGCAGTACTTC
size: .
J: TRBJ2-7
D: .
V: TRBV7-5

CDR3: CASSRASGGQGSPYEQYF
DNA: TGTGCCAGCAGTCGTGCATCTGGGGGACAGGGCTCACCCTACGAGCAGTACTTC
size: .
J: TRBJ2-7
D: TRBD1
V: TRBV6-8

CDR3: CAWSVSAYEQYF
DNA: TGTGCCTGGAGTGTATCCGCCTACGAGCAGTACTTC
size: .
J: TRBJ2-7
D: .
V: TRBV30

CDR3: CASSWDRDRSTDTQYF
DNA: TGTGCCAGCAGCTGGGACCGGGACAGGAGCACAGATACGCAGTATTTT
size: .
J: TRBJ2-3
D: TRBD1
V: TRBV9

CDR3: CASSATGQGLAEQYF
DNA: TGTGCCAGTAGCGCAACCGGACAGGGCCTCGCCGAGCAGTACTTC
size: few
J: TRBJ2-7
D: TRBD1
V: TRBV19

CDR3: CASSWTGYEQYF
DNA: TGTGCCAGCAGTTGGACGGGGTACGAGCAGTACTTC
size: .
J: TRBJ2-7
D: .
V: TRBV28

CDR3: CASSPLSANTGELFF
DNA: TGTGCCAGCAGTCCTTTGTCCGCGAACACCGGGGAGCTGTTTTTT
size: .
J: TRBJ2-2
D: .
V: TRBV6-7

CDR3: CASSLHPRGAGTYEQYF
DNA: TGCGCCAGCAGCCTTCACCCCCGGGGGGCAGGGACCTACGAGCAGTACTTC
size: .
J: TRBJ2-7
D: .
V: TRBV5-1

CDR3: CASSFGSGANTGELFF
DNA: TGCGCCAGCAGCTTTGGATCGGGGGCGAACACCGGGGAGCTGTTTTTT
size: .
J: TRBJ2-2
D: .
V: TRBV5-1

CDR3: CASSTARGLMSTGELFF
DNA: TGCGCCAGCAGCACCGCCAGGGGGCTTATGTCTACCGGGGAGCTGTTTTTT
size: .
J: TRBJ2-2
D: TRBD1
V: TRBV5-1

CDR3: CASSPWTAWDEQFF
DNA: TGTGCCAGCTCACCATGGACCGCGTGGGATGAGCAGTTCTTC
size: .
J: TRBJ2-1
D: .
V: TRBV18

CDR3: CASSSTGGGNTIYF
DNA: TGCGCCAGCAGCTCAACAGGGGGCGGAAACACCATATATTTT
size: once
J: TRBJ1-3
D: TRBD1
V: TRBV5-1

CDR3: CAWASGAGNTIYF
DNA: TGTGCCTGGGCCTCAGGGGCAGGAAACACCATATATTTT
size: .
J: TRBJ1-3
D: .
V: TRBV30

CDR3: CASLPGQGALWVTEAFF
DNA: TGTGCCAGCCTCCCGGGACAGGGGGCTTTGTGGGTCACTGAAGCTTTCTTT
size: .
J: TRBJ1-1
D: TRBD1
V: TRBV19

CDR3: CASKVDRVGSNGYTF
DNA: TGCGCCAGCAAAGTAGACAGGGTCGGAAGTAATGGCTACACCTTC
size: .
J: TRBJ1-2
D: TRBD1
V: TRBV10-1

CDR3: CASSDNGGDNEKLFF
DNA: TGTGCCAGCAGTGATAACGGAGGGGATAATGAAAAACTGTTTTTT
size: few
J: TRBJ1-4
D: .
V: TRBV9

CDR3: CATSRDRGNSNQPQHF
DNA: TGTGCCACCAGCAGGGACAGGGGGAATAGCAATCAGCCCCAGCATTTT
size: .
J: TRBJ1-5
D: TRBD1
V: TRBV15

CDR3: CASRGLAGTPPYEQYF
DNA: TGTGCCAGTAGGGGACTAGCGGGGACTCCTCCCTACGAGCAGTACTTC
size: .
J: TRBJ2-7
D: TRBD2
V: TRBV19

CDR3: CASGAGTGVSGELFF
DNA: TGTGCTAGTGGTGCCGGGACAGGGGTCAGCGGGGAGCTGTTTTTT
size: few
J: TRBJ2-2
D: TRBD1
V: TRBV12-5

CDR3: CASSIRGGASYNEQFF
DNA: TGTGCCAGTAGTATCAGAGGCGGGGCCTCCTACAATGAGCAGTTCTTC
size: .
J: TRBJ2-1
D: .
V: TRBV19

CDR3: CASSYSMGKPQHF
DNA: TGTGCCAGCAGTTACTCGATGGGGAAGCCCCAGCATTTT
size: .
J: TRBJ1-5
D: .
V: TRBV6-8

CDR3: CASSFHWRLAIGQFF
DNA: TGTGCCAGCAGTTTCCATTGGCGACTAGCGATTGGGCAGTTCTTC
size: .
J: TRBJ2-1
D: TRBD2
V: TRBV6-7

CDR3: CASSPRRETYEQYF
DNA: TGTGCCAGCTCACCAAGGCGGGAGACCTACGAGCAGTACTTC
size: .
J: TRBJ2-7
D: TRBD2
V: TRBV18

CDR3: CASRKGGRYEQYF
DNA: TGTGCCAGCAGGAAGGGGGGTAGGTACGAGCAGTACTTC
size: .
J: TRBJ2-7
D: .
V: TRBV28

CDR3: CATSRDQGDSTYEQYF
DNA: TGTGCCACCAGCAGAGATCAAGGAGACAGTACCTACGAGCAGTACTTC
size: .
J: TRBJ2-7
D: .
V: TRBV15

CDR3: CSVTTRRDVALNEQFF
DNA: TGCAGCGTAACTACGCGCCGGGACGTTGCCCTAAATGAGCAGTTCTTC
size: .
J: TRBJ2-1
D: .
V: TRBV29-1

CDR3: CASSILGTVTTYSGNTIYF
DNA: TGTGCCAGTAGTATCCTCGGGACGGTAACGACCTACTCTGGAAACACCATATATTTT
size: .
J: TRBJ1-3
D: .
V: TRBV19

CDR3: CATSSPQAQTYNYGYTF
DNA: TGTGCCACCAGCTCCCCTCAGGCACAGACTTATAACTATGGCTACACCTTC
size: .
J: TRBJ1-2
D: .
V: TRBV15

CDR3: CAISAGVGNSYGYTF
DNA: TGTGCCATCAGTGCCGGGGTGGGAAACTCCTATGGCTACACCTTC
size: once
J: TRBJ1-2
D: .
V: TRBV10-3

CDR3: CASSRQTPYYEQYF
DNA: TGTGCCAGTAGTAGACAGACCCCCTACTACGAGCAGTACTTC
size: .
J: TRBJ2-7
D: .
V: TRBV19

CDR3: CASSPDGNYNEQFF
DNA: TGTGCCAGCTCGCCCGACGGGAACTACAATGAGCAGTTCTTC
size: .
J: TRBJ2-1
D: .
V: TRBV18

CDR3: CASSPGGSPWTNEKLFF
DNA: TGTGCCAGCTCACCAGGAGGGTCCCCCTGGACTAATGAAAAACTGTTTTTT
size: .
J: TRBJ1-4
D: .
V: TRBV18

CDR3: CATSRGGAGNTIYF
DNA: TGTGCCACCAGCAGAGGGGGAGCTGGAAACACCATATATTTT
size: .
J: TRBJ1-3
D: .
V: TRBV15

CDR3: CASSLSQGYTDTQYF
DNA: TGTGCCAGCAGTCTGAGTCAGGGGTACACAGATACGCAGTATTTT
size: .
J: TRBJ2-3
D: .
V: TRBV28

CDR3: CASSPPPQRAEYAQYF
DNA: TGTGCCAGCAGCCCCCCGCCTCAGCGGGCAGAGTATGCGCAGTACTTC
size: .
J: TRBJ2-5
D: .
V: TRBV7-6

CDR3: CASISGTGFYEQYF
DNA: TGTGCCAGCATCTCTGGGACAGGGTTCTACGAGCAGTACTTC
size: .
J: TRBJ2-7
D: TRBD1
V: TRBV28

CDR3: CASSYLGEQRTNLGIYGYTF
DNA: TGCGCCAGCAGCTATTTGGGGGAACAGCGAACCAACTTGGGCATCTATGGCTACACCTTC
size: .
J: TRBJ1-2
D: .
V: TRBV5-1